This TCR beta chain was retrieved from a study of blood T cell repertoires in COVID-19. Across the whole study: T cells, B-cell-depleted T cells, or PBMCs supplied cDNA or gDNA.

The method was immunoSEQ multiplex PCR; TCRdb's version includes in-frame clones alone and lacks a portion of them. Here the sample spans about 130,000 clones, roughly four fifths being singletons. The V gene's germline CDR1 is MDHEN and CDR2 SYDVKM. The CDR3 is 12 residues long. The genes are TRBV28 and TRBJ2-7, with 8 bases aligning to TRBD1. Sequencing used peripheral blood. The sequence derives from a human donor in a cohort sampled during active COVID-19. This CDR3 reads CGSGTGSYEQYF. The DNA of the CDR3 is TGTGGCTCCGGGACAGGATCCTACGAGCAGTACTTC.